This T cell receptor beta chain was recorded in a study of spatial heterogeneity in lung cancer. Whole-study context: Raw sequencing reads included, on average, more than ten appearances of each unique TCR and UMI combination.

A distinct unique molecular identifier was carried by each TCR cDNA molecule. TCRdb used MiXCR to reprocess the 5' RACE reads, holding one entry per CDR3 protein. The data hold some 7,000 distinct CDR3 sequences, with about 14% observed a single time. The study, taken as a whole, reports: Tumoral mutation counts were tracked by counts of expanded intratumoral alpha and beta TCRs.

Sample time point: sample taken at primary tumor resection. Untreated early-stage non-small cell lung cancer patients, fewer than 85 in total, were the donors. Frozen PBMC, nontumor lung or tumor provided whole RNA, which was sequenced unsorted. As to this clonotype: Its antigen remains unknown. This beta chain is an unintended read in a library built for alpha chains; its size means little.

The clonotype was recovered from a female donor with early-stage non-small cell lung cancer. The starting material was lung tumor tissue, obtained at surgery.

CDR3 region: CASSMGTGQETQYF. CDR3 bases: TGTGCCAGCAGCATGGGGACAGGACAAGAGACCCAGTACTTC. V usage is TRBV7-2 and J usage is TRBJ2-5; TRBD1 agrees at 8 bases. The junction had 4 bases not matched to a gene; V was cut back by 5 bases and J by 2 bases. The germline CDR1 and CDR2 sequences are SGHTA and FQGNSA. The CDR3 runs to 14 residues. The entire variable domain, with the rest obtained from reference TRBV7-2 and TRBJ2-5, is as follows: GAGVSQSPSNKVTEKGKDVELRCDPISGHTALYWYRQSLGQGLEFLIYFQGNSAPDKSGLPSDRFSAERTGGSVSTLTIQRTQQEDSAVYLCASSMGTGQETQYFGPGTRLLVL.